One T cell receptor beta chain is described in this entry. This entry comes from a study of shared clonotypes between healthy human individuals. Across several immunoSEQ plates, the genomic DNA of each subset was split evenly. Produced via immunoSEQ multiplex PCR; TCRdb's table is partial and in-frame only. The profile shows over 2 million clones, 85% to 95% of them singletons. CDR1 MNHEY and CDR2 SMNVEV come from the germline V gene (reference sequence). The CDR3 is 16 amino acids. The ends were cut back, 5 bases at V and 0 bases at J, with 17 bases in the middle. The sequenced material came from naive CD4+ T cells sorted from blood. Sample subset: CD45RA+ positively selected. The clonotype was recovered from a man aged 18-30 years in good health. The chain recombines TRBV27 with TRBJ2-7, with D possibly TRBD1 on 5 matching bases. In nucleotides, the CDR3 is TGTGCCAGCAGTGGGTCGGACATCCGGAGCTCCTACGAGCAGTACTTC. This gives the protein CASSGSDIRSSYEQYF.